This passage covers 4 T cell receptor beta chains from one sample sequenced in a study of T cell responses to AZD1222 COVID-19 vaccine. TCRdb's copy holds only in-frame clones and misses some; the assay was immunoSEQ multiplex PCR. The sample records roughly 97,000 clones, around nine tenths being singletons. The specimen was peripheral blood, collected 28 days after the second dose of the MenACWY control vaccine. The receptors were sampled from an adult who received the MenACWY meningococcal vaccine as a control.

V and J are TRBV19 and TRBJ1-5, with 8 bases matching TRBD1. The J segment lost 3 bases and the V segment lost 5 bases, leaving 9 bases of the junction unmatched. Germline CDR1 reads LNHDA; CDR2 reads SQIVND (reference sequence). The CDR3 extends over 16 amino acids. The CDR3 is CASSARTGRNNQPQHF. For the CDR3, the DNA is TGTGCCAGTAGTGCGAGGACAGGGCGTAACAATCAGCCCCAGCATTTT.

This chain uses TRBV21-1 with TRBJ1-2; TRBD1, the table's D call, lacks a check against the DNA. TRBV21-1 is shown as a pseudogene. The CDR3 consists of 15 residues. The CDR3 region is CASPPRDRDFGGYTF. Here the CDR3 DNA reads TGTGCCAGCCCCCCCCGGGACAGGGATTTTGGTGGCTACACCTTC.

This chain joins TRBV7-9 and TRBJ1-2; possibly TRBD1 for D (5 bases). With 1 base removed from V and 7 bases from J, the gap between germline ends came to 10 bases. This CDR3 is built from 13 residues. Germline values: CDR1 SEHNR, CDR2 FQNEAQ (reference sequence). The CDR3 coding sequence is TGTGCCAGCAGCTTAGAGGGGTTTTTTGGCTACACCTTC. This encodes CASSLEGFFGYTF.

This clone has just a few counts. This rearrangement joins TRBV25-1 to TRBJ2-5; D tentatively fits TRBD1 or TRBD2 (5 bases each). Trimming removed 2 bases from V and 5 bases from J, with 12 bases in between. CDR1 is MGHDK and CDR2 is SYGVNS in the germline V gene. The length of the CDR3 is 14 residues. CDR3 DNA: TGTGCCAGCAGTGAAGAGGGACCTGTGGAGACCCAGTACTTC. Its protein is CASSEEGPVETQYF. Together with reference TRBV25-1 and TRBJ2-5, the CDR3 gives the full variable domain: EADIYQTPRYLVIGTGKKITLECSQTMGHDKMYWYQQDPGMELHLIHYSYGVNSTEKGDLSSESTVSRIRTEHFPLTLESARPSHTSQYLCASSEEGPVETQYFGPGTRLLVL.